These T cell receptor beta chains were read from a single sample in a study of shared clonotypes between healthy human individuals. The table came from immunoSEQ multiplex PCR; TCRdb's copy has only in-frame clones and leaves some out. Among roughly 1,500,000 clones listed, 98% were seen once. The specimen sequenced was naive CD4+ T cells sorted from blood. Receptor source: a man aged 25 to 40 in good health. Both conserved end residues are part of each CDR3. The order of the fields is J gene, D gene, clone size, V gene, CDR3 DNA, CDR3 protein. A D gene is named only where the DNA matches it firmly. A row's size may be missing; if present it is once, few, many or a size class.

TRBJ1-5	TRBD1	.	TRBV4-3	TGCGCCAGCAGCCAAGAGACAGGGGTCGGGCAGCCCCAGCATTTT	CASSQETGVGQPQHF
TRBJ2-7	TRBD2	.	TRBV6-6	TGTGCCAGCAGTTACTTGGGACTAGCCGGCTACGAGCAGTACTTC	CASSYLGLAGYEQYF
TRBJ1-2	TRBD1	.	TRBV5-1	TGCGCCAGCAGCTTGGGATTAAGGGGGCCTGGCTACACCTTC	CASSLGLRGPGYTF
TRBJ2-2	.	once	TRBV2	TGTGCCAGCAGTAGGGACCGAGGCACCGGGGAGCTGTTTTTT	CASSRDRGTGELFF
TRBJ2-1	TRBD2	.	TRBV10-3	TGTGCCTCCTCCCGAGCGGGAGATTACAATGAGCAGTTCTTC	CASSRAGDYNEQFF
TRBJ2-7	TRBD2	.	TRBV13	TGTGCCAGCAGCACTACTAGCGTAGGCGAGCAGTACTTC	CASSTTSVGEQYF
TRBJ2-7	TRBD2	.	TRBV5-1	TGCGCCAGCAGCTTGTCTCCACTAGCGGGCTACGAGCAGTACTTC	CASSLSPLAGYEQYF
TRBJ1-1	.	.	TRBV21-1	TGTGCCAGCAGCAAGGAACAGGACGAGGACACTGAAGCTTTCTTT	CASSKEQDEDTEAFF
TRBJ1-1	TRBD1	.	TRBV5-6	TGTGCCAGCAGCTTCGACAGGGATGGAACATGGGTGGACACTGAAGCTTTCTTT	CASSFDRDGTWVDTEAFF
TRBJ2-7	TRBD2	.	TRBV28	TGTGCCAGCAGTTTAGGGGGAAGCGGGACCTACTACGAGCAGTACTTC	CASSLGGSGTYYEQYF
TRBJ2-2	.	.	TRBV18	TGTGCCAGCTCACCCAACAGGGCCGCGAACACCGGGGAGCTGTTTTTT	CASSPNRAANTGELFF
TRBJ1-1	.	.	TRBV7-6	TGTGCCAGCAGCCGGACAGCTAGGGCCACTGAAGCTTTCTTT	CASSRTARATEAFF
TRBJ2-1	.	.	TRBV10-2	TGCGCCAGCAGCCCCGCGGGGTCCGCCCCCTACAATGAGCAGTTCTTC	CASSPAGSAPYNEQFF
TRBJ1-1	.	.	TRBV5-8	TGTGCCAGCAAGGGGGATGAAGCTTTCTTT	CASKGDEAFF
TRBJ2-1	.	.	TRBV2	TGTGCCAGCAGGGACATCCGCTCCTACAATGAGCAGTTCTTC	CASRDIRSYNEQFF
TRBJ2-2	TRBD1	once	TRBV19	TGTGCCAGTAGTCCCACAGGGGGCCTCACCGGGGAGCTGTTTTTT	CASSPTGGLTGELFF
TRBJ2-1	.	.	TRBV14	TGTGCCAGCAGCCGGACAGGGTCTAGCGGGGCTAGCTCCTACAATGAGCAGTTCTTC	CASSRTGSSGASSYNEQFF
TRBJ2-3	TRBD2	.	TRBV7-3	TGTGCCAGCAGTGAACTAGCGGGAGAAGGAGCGCAGTATTTT	CASSELAGEGAQYF
TRBJ2-1	.	.	TRBV11-3	TGTGCCAGCAGCGCCCATCCGGGACTTAACAATGAGCAGTTCTTC	CASSAHPGLNNEQFF
TRBJ2-2	.	.	TRBV10-2	TGCGCCAGCAGTGAAAGGGGGGAGCTGTTTTTT	CASSERGELFF
TRBJ1-4	.	.	TRBV6-5	TGTGCCAGCAGTTACACCCCCGACCGGGAAAAACTGTTTTTT	CASSYTPDREKLFF
TRBJ2-7	.	.	TRBV5-1	TGCGCCAGCAGCTTGGTAGTAGGTCCCGACTACGAGCAGTACTTC	CASSLVVGPDYEQYF
TRBJ1-4	.	.	TRBV28	TGTGCCAGCAACCTTAGGGGGGCTCATCTGTTTTTT	CASNLRGAHLFF
TRBJ1-1	.	.	TRBV7-7	TGTGCTAGCAGCTTTCAGGAGAACACTGAAGCTTTCTTT	CASSFQENTEAFF
TRBJ2-7	.	.	TRBV25-1	TGTGCCAGCAGTGAATCCGGGGGACTCTCCTACGAGCAGTACTTC	CASSESGGLSYEQYF
TRBJ1-1	TRBD1	.	TRBV5-1	TGCGCCAGCAGTGGGAGAGACAGGGGAAAGAACACTGAAGCTTTCTTT	CASSGRDRGKNTEAFF
TRBJ2-2	TRBD2	.	TRBV11-2	TGTGCCAGCAGCCAACCGGCGGGAGTCGGGGAGCTGTTTTTT	CASSQPAGVGELFF
TRBJ2-1	.	.	TRBV9	TGTGCCAGCAGCCCGGACTGGATCACCTACAATGAGCAGTTCTTC	CASSPDWITYNEQFF
TRBJ2-5	.	once	TRBV11-2	TGTGCCAGCAGCTTATCCGACGGGACCCGTCGTGAGACCCAGTACTTC	CASSLSDGTRRETQYF
TRBJ1-1	.	once	TRBV6-4	TGTGCCAGCAGTCCTCGAGGGAGGAACGGGGTGAACACTGAAGCTTTCTTT	CASSPRGRNGVNTEAFF
TRBJ2-5	.	.	TRBV10-1	TGCGCCAGCAGTGATTCAGTGTACCAAGAGACCCAGTACTTC	CASSDSVYQETQYF
TRBJ2-3	.	.	TRBV18	TGTGCCAGCTCACCAGCGACTAGATATCGGTTCGGGAGCACAGATACGCAGTATTTT	CASSPATRYRFGSTDTQYF
TRBJ2-5	.	.	TRBV28	TGTGCCAGCAGCGGGACCGGAGAGACCCAGTACTTC	CASSGTGETQYF
TRBJ2-7	TRBD1	.	TRBV2	TGTGCCACCCGATGGACAGGGAGTCTCTACGAGCAGTACTTC	CATRWTGSLYEQYF
TRBJ2-7	TRBD1	.	TRBV2	TGTGCCAGCAGTGAAACAGGGGGGTCCTACGAGCAGTACTTC	CASSETGGSYEQYF
TRBJ1-1	.	.	TRBV7-2	TGTGCCAGCAGCTTCCGAATGGGTGAAGCTTTCTTT	CASSFRMGEAFF
TRBJ1-1	TRBD1	.	TRBV19	TGTGCCAGTGGGGGGACAGTTAACACTGAAGCTTTCTTT	CASGGTVNTEAFF
TRBJ2-7	TRBD2	.	TRBV5-1	TGCGCCAGCAGCTCCAGGGCGGGAGATTTTGAGCAGTACTTC	CASSSRAGDFEQYF
TRBJ2-7	TRBD2	.	TRBV7-2	TGTGCCAGCAGCTTACGGGGGGGTGGCGGCTACGAGCAGTACTTC	CASSLRGGGGYEQYF
TRBJ2-1	TRBD2	.	TRBV29-1	TGCAGCGTTGCTTCAGGACTAGCGTACAATGAGCAGTTCTTC	CSVASGLAYNEQFF
TRBJ2-3	.	.	TRBV29-1	TGCAGCGTTGAAAAATTTCGGGACACCTACACAGATACGCAGTATTTT	CSVEKFRDTYTDTQYF
TRBJ2-7	TRBD1	once	TRBV6-1	TGTGCCAGCAGTGAAGGAGGGACAGACTCCTACGAGCAGTACTTC	CASSEGGTDSYEQYF
TRBJ1-4	.	.	TRBV6-5	TGTGCCAGCAGCGTCCGGGGGCTGGGAAAACTGTTTTTT	CASSVRGLGKLFF
TRBJ2-1	.	.	TRBV28	TGTGCCAGCAGCCTCTCGAGGAGAGTGGGTGAGCAGTTCTTC	CASSLSRRVGEQFF
TRBJ2-4	.	.	TRBV13	TGTGCCAGCAGCTTAGCCAGGGGCCTAGCCAAAAACATTCAGTACTTC	CASSLARGLAKNIQYF
TRBJ2-1	TRBD2	.	TRBV7-2	TGTGCCAGCAGCTTAGATCCGACTAGCGGGAGAGTAACCTACAATGAGCAGTTCTTC	CASSLDPTSGRVTYNEQFF
TRBJ1-3	.	.	TRBV4-3	TGCGCCAGCAGCCAAGCACACAGGGCTACTGGAAACACCATATATTTT	CASSQAHRATGNTIYF
TRBJ2-7	.	.	TRBV28	TGTGCCAGCAGCCAAGGGACGTTTTTCTACGAGCAGTACTTC	CASSQGTFFYEQYF
TRBJ2-3	.	.	TRBV7-9	TGTGCCAGCAGCTTAGGACTAGTGTGGGCCACAGATACGCAGTATTTT	CASSLGLVWATDTQYF
TRBJ1-1	.	.	TRBV4-1	TGCGCCAGCAGCCCAGGGGTTCGGAACACTGAAGCTTTCTTT	CASSPGVRNTEAFF
TRBJ1-4	.	.	TRBV10-3	TGTGCCATCCAAACAGACCCCAATGAAAAACTGTTTTTT	CAIQTDPNEKLFF
TRBJ2-1	TRBD2	.	TRBV5-1	TGCGCCAGCAGCTTGGGGACTAGCGGGTTCAATGAGCAGTTCTTC	CASSLGTSGFNEQFF
TRBJ2-7	.	.	TRBV11-3	TGTGCCAGCAGCCCGGGGCACCGACTCGAGCAGTACTTC	CASSPGHRLEQYF
TRBJ2-1	.	.	TRBV5-1	TGCGCCAGCAGCTTAAATCGTGGGGGCACCTACAATGAGCAGTTCTTC	CASSLNRGGTYNEQFF
TRBJ2-4	.	.	TRBV18	TGTGCCAGCTCCCTCGAGCTAGGACCAAACATTCAGTACTTC	CASSLELGPNIQYF
TRBJ2-1	.	.	TRBV14	TGTGCCAGCAGCCTTACCCTCCAAACTGAGCAGTTCTTC	CASSLTLQTEQFF
TRBJ2-1	TRBD2	.	TRBV7-9	TGTGCCAGCAGCTTAGGGCGGGCTAGCGGGAGAATGAATGAGCAGTTCTTC	CASSLGRASGRMNEQFF
TRBJ2-1	.	few	TRBV18	TGTGCCAGCTCACCAACCCCCCCTAATGAGCAGTTCTTC	CASSPTPPNEQFF
TRBJ2-2	TRBD2	.	TRBV11-2	TGTGCCAGCAGCTTACTAGCGGGAGCCACCGGGGAGCTGTTTTTT	CASSLLAGATGELFF